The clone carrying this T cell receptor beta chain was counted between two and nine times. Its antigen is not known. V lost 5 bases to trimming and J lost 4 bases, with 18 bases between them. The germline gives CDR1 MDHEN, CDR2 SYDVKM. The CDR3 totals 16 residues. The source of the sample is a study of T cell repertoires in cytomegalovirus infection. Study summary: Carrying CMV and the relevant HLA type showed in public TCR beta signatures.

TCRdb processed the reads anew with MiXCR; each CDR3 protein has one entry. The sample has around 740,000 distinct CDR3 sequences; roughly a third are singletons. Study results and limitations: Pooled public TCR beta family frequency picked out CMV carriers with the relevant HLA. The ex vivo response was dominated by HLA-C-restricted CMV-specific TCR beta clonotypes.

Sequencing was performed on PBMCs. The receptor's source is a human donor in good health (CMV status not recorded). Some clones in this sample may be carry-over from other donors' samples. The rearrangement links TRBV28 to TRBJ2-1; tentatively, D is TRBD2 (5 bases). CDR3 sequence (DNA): TGTGCCAGCAGTCCCCCCGACTACAAACGTTACAATGAGCAGTTCTTC. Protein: CASSPPDYKRYNEQFF.